This TCR beta chain was found in a study of T cell responses to AZD1222 COVID-19 vaccine. This clone has a handful of counts. Its target is not known. Produced via immunoSEQ multiplex PCR; TCRdb's table is partial and in-frame only. This table holds approximately 130,000 clones, 70% to 90% found once. Overall study results and limits: There were mostly white British donors and more females than males, and clonal diversity was possibly underestimated. Vaccination with two AZD1222 doses was followed by a rise in Spike-specific TCR breadth and depth. Only a handful of AZD1222 recipients tested seropositive at baseline. The CD4 TCRs associated with vaccination extended across spike and predominated at 160-218 and 743-854.

The CDR3 length is 16 residues. Germline trimming cut 4 bases from V and 1 base from J; bases unmatched to any gene: 10. Germline loops: CDR1 SGDLS, CDR2 YYNGEE. The chain uses TRBV9 and TRBJ1-1; 7 bases match TRBD1. The sample was peripheral blood, taken 28 days after the second AZD1222 dose. The sequence derives from an adult who received the AZD1222 COVID-19 vaccine. CDR3 nucleotide sequence: TGTGCCAGCAGCCCCAGGTCAACAGGGGCGAACACTGAAGCTTTCTTT. This translates into CASSPRSTGANTEAFF.